Presented here are 29 T cell receptor beta chains from one specimen sequenced in a study of a mutant IDH1 vaccine in newly diagnosed glioma. These TCRs' antigens remain unknown. The repertoire was sequenced with immunoSEQ multiplex PCR; TCRdb's copy has only in-frame clones and lacks some. Among some 130,000 clones listed, over 75% were seen once. Sample time point: week 11, during vaccination. All doses held 300 ug of mutant IDH1 20-mer peptide, with topical imiquimod. Source: PBMCs, taken from a glioma patient whose treatment included an IDH1 peptide vaccine. The source is a middle-aged man with glioma.

V usage is TRBV4-2 and J usage is TRBJ2-3; the D call may be TRBD1 or TRBD2 (5 bases each). CDR1 LGHNA and CDR2 YNFKEQ come from the germline V gene. This CDR3 contains 14 residues. The ends were cut back, 1 base at V and 7 bases at J, with 12 bases in the middle. The CDR3 DNA reads as TGTGCCAGCAGCCAAGGGGGACCTCAACATACGCAGTATTTT. This codes for CASSQGGPQHTQYF.

The genes are TRBV5-1 and TRBJ2-7; TRBD2 is a possible D gene (5 bases). The germline V gene encodes CDR1 SGHRS and CDR2 YFSETQ. V lost 3 bases and J lost 2, with 12 bases in between. This CDR3 is 14 amino acids long. The chain's CDR3 is CASSSTPGAYEQYF. As DNA, the CDR3 is TGCGCCAGCAGCTCAACGCCCGGGGCCTACGAGCAGTACTTC.

This sequence joins TRBV6-5 and TRBJ2-7; TRBD2 matches at 14 bases. Looked up from germline, CDR1 is MNHEY and CDR2 is SVGAGI. There are 15 residues in the CDR3. Trimming at V came to 5 bases and at J to 2 bases, leaving 2 bases not matched to a gene. DNA of the CDR3: TGTGCCAGCAGTAGGACTAGCGGGGGGACCTACGAGCAGTACTTC. Its translation: CASSRTSGGTYEQYF.

This sequence joins TRBV7-2 and TRBJ2-7; TRBD2 might be the D (6 bases). Looked up from germline, CDR1 is SGHTA and CDR2 is FQGNSA. There are 16 residues in the CDR3. Trimming stripped 5 bases from V and 3 bases from J, with 20 bases between. CDR3 protein: CASSPGGSRRLYEQYF. The CDR3, as DNA: TGTGCCAGCAGCCCCGGAGGGTCTAGACGTCTCTACGAGCAGTACTTC.

The J gene is TRBJ1-6, the V gene TRBV19, with D hard to call. Per the germline V gene, CDR1 is LNHDA and CDR2 is SQIVND (reference sequence). The CDR3 extends over 13 amino acids. With 0 bases removed from V and 8 bases from J, the gap between germline ends came to 5 bases. CDR3 coding DNA: TGTGCCAGTAGTATAGATCGTGATTCACCCCTCCACTTT. Protein sequence: CASSIDRDSPLHF.

V usage is TRBV19 and J usage is TRBJ1-1; 7 nucleotides line up with TRBD1. V lost 9 bases and J lost 4; bases outside the gene matches: 8. The CDR3 totals 13 residues. Per germline, CDR1 LNHDA and CDR2 SQIVND (reference sequence). This chain's CDR3 is CASRQGFITEAFF. CDR3 in DNA: TGTGCCAGCCGACAGGGTTTCATCACTGAAGCTTTCTTT.

This chain joins TRBV7-2 and TRBJ2-1; 8 bases fit TRBD2. The germline gives CDR1 SGHTA, CDR2 FQGNSA. This CDR3 contains 18 residues. The V gene end was trimmed by 3 bases and the J gene end by 4 bases; junction bases not matched to a gene: 14. The CDR3 DNA reads as TGTGCCAGCAGCTTTAGTTTATGGGCTAGCGGGCCGTACAATGAGCAGTTCTTC. This gives the protein CASSFSLWASGPYNEQFF. Full variable domain (missing parts from reference TRBV7-2 and TRBJ2-1): GAGVSQSPSNKVTEKGKDVELRCDPISGHTALYWYRQSLGQGLEFLIYFQGNSAPDKSGLPSDRFSAERTGGSVSTLTIQRTQQEDSAVYLCASSFSLWASGPYNEQFFGPGTRLTVL.

The J gene is TRBJ1-1, the V gene TRBV19, with unresolved D. The ends were cut back, 6 bases at V and 0 bases at J, with 11 bases in the middle. CDR1 and CDR2 (germline): LNHDA, SQIVND (reference sequence). CDR3 size: 14 residues. The CDR3 spells CASSSVGMNTEAFF. CDR3 bases: TGTGCCAGTAGCTCGGTTGGGATGAACACTGAAGCTTTCTTT.

This sequence joins TRBV4-3 and TRBJ1-2; no reliable D call. In germline, CDR1 is LGHNA, CDR2 YSLEER. This CDR3 comprises 16 residues. V was pared by 0 bases and J by 4 bases, with 15 bases between. CDR3 protein: CASSQDLRLGSYGYTF. CDR3 sequence (DNA): TGCGCCAGCAGCCAAGATCTCAGGCTGGGGAGCTATGGCTACACCTTC.

The chain has TRBV11-2 and TRBJ2-5; 8 bases are a match to TRBD1. J lost 4 bases, V lost 4 bases, and 2 bases had no gene match. The V gene's germline CDR1 is SGHAT and CDR2 FQNNGV. This CDR3 comprises 13 residues. CDR3 residues: CASSWDRTETQYF. As DNA, the CDR3 is TGTGCCAGCAGCTGGGACAGGACAGAGACCCAGTACTTC.

Concerning this clone itself: This sample also contains other DNA sequences that code for the same CDR3. The chain couples TRBV30 to TRBJ2-3, with TRBD2 identical over 8 bases. Germline CDR1 reads GTSNPN; CDR2 reads SVGIG (reference sequence). After removal of 4 bases from V and 4 bases from J, the junction contained 7 bases not matched to a gene. This CDR3 spans 14 amino acids. DNA of the CDR3: TGTGCCTGGATAGAGCGGGAGAGAGCAGATACGCAGTATTTT. Translation: CAWIERERADTQYF. The full variable domain, its missing parts supplied by reference TRBV30 and TRBJ2-3, is SQTIHQWPATLVQPVGSPLSLECTVEGTSNPNLYWYRQAAGRGLQLLFYSVGIGQISSEVPQNLSASRPQDRQFILSSKKLLLSDSGFYLCAWIERERADTQYFGPGTRLTVL.

This chain connects TRBV6-4 to TRBJ2-7; 7 bases align to TRBD1. With V trimmed by 4 bases and J by 3 bases, 3 bases remained unmatched. CDR1 is MRHNA, CDR2 SNTAGT, per germline. CDR3 length: 13 residues. The CDR3 DNA is TGTGCCAGCAGTGGAGACAGGGACTACGAGCAGTACTTC. Its translation is CASSGDRDYEQYF.

This clone was seen once. The chain couples TRBV4-3 to TRBJ1-2; no clear D gene. Germline assignment: CDR1 LGHNA and CDR2 YSLEER. The CDR3 has 13 residues. V gave up 2 bases and J gave up 6 bases, with 10 bases separating them. In DNA form, the CDR3 reads TGCGCCAGCAGCCAATATCGAGGCAATGGCTACACCTTC. This translates into CASSQYRGNGYTF.

The chain is built from TRBV30 and TRBJ1-2; the match to TRBD1 covers 8 bases. Germline CDR1 and CDR2: GTSNPN and SVGIG (reference sequence). This CDR3 spans 13 amino acids. The ends lost 4 bases at V and 6 bases at J; junction bases unmatched: 7. CDR3 bases: TGTGCCTGGACCCTAGGACAGGGCCATGGCTACACCTTC. Amino acid sequence: CAWTLGQGHGYTF.

The V and J genes are TRBV5-6 and TRBJ2-4, with TRBD1 matching over 12 bases. Germline V gives CDR1 SGHDT, CDR2 YYEEEE. CDR3 length: 18 amino acids. The V and J ends lost 5 bases and 8 bases, in that order; junction bases with no gene match: 17. In nucleotides, the CDR3 is TGTGCCAGCAGTCCGACCGGGACAGGGGGCTTTGGCGATGACATTCAGTACTTC. Protein sequence: CASSPTGTGGFGDDIQYF.

About this clone itself: This sample includes further DNA sequences coding for the same CDR3. The genes are TRBV5-1 and TRBJ2-7, with 10 nucleotides matching TRBD1. CDR3 length: 13 residues. V was clipped by 4 bases and J by 2 bases; unmatched bases: 0. Looked up from germline, CDR1 is SGHRS and CDR2 is YFSETQ. The CDR3 is CASSGQGAYEQYF. As DNA, the CDR3 is TGCGCCAGCAGCGGACAGGGGGCCTACGAGCAGTACTTC.

J is TRBJ1-2 and V is TRBV29-1; TRBD1 is a possible D gene (6 bases). CDR1 is SQVTM, CDR2 ANQGSEA, per germline. This CDR3 comprises 15 residues. The V gene lost 2 bases and the J gene lost 5 bases, with 18 bases spanning the gap. The CDR3 spells CSVESSRTADYGYTF. The CDR3, as DNA: TGCAGCGTTGAATCATCCCGGACAGCGGATTATGGCTACACCTTC.

V gene TRBV19 combines with J gene TRBJ1-5, with D maybe TRBD1 (6 bases). Trimming cost V 6 bases and J 2 bases, with 14 bases left between them. CDR3 length: 15 amino acids. From germline, CDR1 is LNHDA and CDR2 SQIVND (reference sequence). The CDR3 DNA sequence: TGTGCCAGTAGGGACAGCAATAACGGCAATCAGCCCCAGCATTTT. The encoded protein is CASRDSNNGNQPQHF.

V gene TRBV10-3 combines with J gene TRBJ2-7, with D perhaps matching TRBD1 or TRBD2 (5 bases each). The CDR3 is made up of 14 amino acids. The V gene lost 6 bases and the J gene lost 7 bases, with 19 bases spanning the gap. From germline, CDR1 is ENHRY and CDR2 SYGVKD. The CDR3 is CAIRRDRGTREQYF. The CDR3 DNA reads TGTGCCATCAGGAGGGACCGGGGAACAAGAGAGCAGTACTTC.

This clone was seen only once. J is TRBJ2-7 and V is TRBV5-1; D is uncertain. This CDR3 is 13 amino acids long. Per germline, CDR1 SGHRS and CDR2 YFSETQ. Trimming pared 0 bases from V and 4 bases from J, leaving 8 bases between. DNA of the CDR3: TGCGCCAGCAGCTTGGCACCTCTATACGAGCAGTACTTC. Its translation: CASSLAPLYEQYF.

The V call is TRBV5-4, the J call TRBJ2-5; D perhaps matches TRBD1 (5 bases). Trimming left V 0 bases short and J 5 bases short, with 8 bases between. CDR3 length: 13 amino acids. Germline V gives CDR1 SGHNT, CDR2 YYREEE (reference sequence). The CDR3 DNA is TGTGCCAGCAGCTTGGCGCCAGGGGAGACCCAGTACTTC. Its translation: CASSLAPGETQYF.

CDR3 residues: CASSVRGTSDTDTQYF. DNA of the CDR3: TGTGCCAGCAGCGTAAGGGGGACTAGCGACACAGATACGCAGTATTTT. V gene TRBV9 combines with J gene TRBJ2-3; 10 bases line up with TRBD2. The CDR3 runs to 16 residues. CDR1 and CDR2 (germline): SGDLS, YYNGEE. Trimming cost V 1 base and J 2 bases; bases outside gene matches: 4.

The gene calls are TRBV5-3 and TRBJ2-7; TRBD1 matches at 8 bases. TRBV5-3 is an open reading frame whose function is uncertain. V lost 3 bases, J lost 1 base, and 3 bases stayed unmatched. The CDR3 extends over 14 amino acids. In DNA, the CDR3 is TGTGCCAGAAGCTACCGGGACAGGTCCTACGAGCAGTACTTC. Translated: CARSYRDRSYEQYF.

This clone is labeled as medium-sized. The chain carries TRBV11-2 and TRBJ2-1; D is possibly TRBD2 (5 bases). The CDR3 is 14 residues long. CDR1 SGHAT and CDR2 FQNNGV come from the germline V gene. The V end was cut by 3 bases, the J end by 0 bases, with 6 bases between. CDR3 in DNA: TGTGCCAGCAGCTTTGGAGGCTCCTACAATGAGCAGTTCTTC. This translates into CASSFGGSYNEQFF.

The chain joins TRBV11-1 to TRBJ2-1; 8 bases match TRBD2. Trimming removed 6 bases from V and 0 bases from J; junction bases left unmatched: 7. CDR3 length: 16 amino acids. The germline V gene encodes CDR1 SGHAT and CDR2 FQDESV (reference sequence). CDR3 amino acids: CASRSGGPSSYNEQFF. In DNA, the CDR3 is TGTGCCAGCAGGAGCGGGGGACCAAGCTCCTACAATGAGCAGTTCTTC. Supplemented by reference TRBV11-1 and TRBJ2-1, the full variable domain reads EAEVAQSPRYKITEKSQAVAFWCDPISGHATLYWYRQILGQGPELLVQFQDESVVDDSQLPKDRFSAERLKGVDSTLKIQPAELGDSAMYLCASRSGGPSSYNEQFFGPGTRLTVL.

The chain combines TRBV6-1 with TRBJ2-5; D unclear. The CDR3 extends over 11 amino acids. V was pared by 2 bases and J by 7 bases, with 5 bases between. Germline CDR1 reads MNHNS; CDR2 reads SASEGT. CDR3 DNA sequence: TGTGCCAGCAGTGAAAGGAGGACCCAGTACTTC. It codes for CASSERRTQYF.

V and J are TRBV5-4 and TRBJ2-7, with unresolved D. This CDR3 is 15 amino acids long. V was trimmed by 0 bases and J by 4 bases, leaving 14 bases between them. Germline V gives CDR1 SGHNT, CDR2 YYREEE (reference sequence). The CDR3 spells CASSLANRVEYEQYF. CDR3 coding DNA: TGTGCCAGCAGCTTGGCCAACCGGGTTGAATACGAGCAGTACTTC. The variable domain in full, with the rest retrieved from reference TRBV5-4 and TRBJ2-7, is ETGVTQSPTHLIKTRGQQVTLRCSSQSGHNTVSWYQQALGQGPQFIFQYYREEENGRGNFPPRFSGLQFPNYSSELNVNALELDDSALYLCASSLANRVEYEQYFGPGTRLTVT.

The gene calls are TRBV28 and TRBJ2-7; D is unresolved. CDR3 size: 12 residues. The germline V gene has CDR1 MDHEN and CDR2 SYDVKM. Trimming cost V 6 bases and J 2 bases, with 8 bases left between them. The CDR3 nucleotides are TGTGCCAGCAGGCAGGAGACCTACGAGCAGTACTTC. Encoded protein: CASRQETYEQYF.

The chain couples TRBV19 to TRBJ2-5; D uncertain. Germline V CDR1 and CDR2: LNHDA, SQIVND (reference sequence). The CDR3 is 13 residues long. V was shortened by 0 bases and J by 2 bases, with 4 bases between the two germline ends. The CDR3 nucleotides read TGTGCCAGTAGTATAGATTTACAAGAGACCCAGTACTTC. This codes for CASSIDLQETQYF.